Listed below are T cell receptor beta chains from one sample, sequenced in a study of T cells in Graves' hyperthyroidism and ophthalmopathy. One entry per CDR3 protein results from TCRdb running MiXCR on the multiplex PCR reads. The profile shows about 290,000 distinct CDR3 sequences, about an eighth of them singletons. The sequencing input was blood. These receptors came from a woman aged 35 to 49 with Graves' hyperthyroidism. Each CDR3 is given with its conserved first and last residue. A D gene is named only where the DNA matches it firmly.

cdr3_aa	v_call	d_call
CSAMGTLSTDTQYF	TRBV20-1	NA
CASQVGAGEKLFF	TRBV10-3	NA
CSARDPRTSAYEQYF	TRBV20-1	TRBD2
CSHRPSYEQYF	TRBV20-1	NA
CSARALRPSPYNEQFF	TRBV20-1	NA
CSAKPLGGRALGNTDTQYF	TRBV20-1	TRBD2
CASSLGGEGASNQPQHF	TRBV27	NA
CASSPGQGEGVNTEAFF	TRBV27	TRBD1
CASSGAGAGTQYF	TRBV5-6	NA
CASSTGTTDEQFF	TRBV19	TRBD2
CASSDDRVSYNEQFF	TRBV25-1	NA
CASIQEGYGYTF	TRBV2	NA
CASSFFRTSGRGGANVLTF	TRBV7-9	TRBD2
CASSHPGRGETQYF	TRBV4-1	NA
CASAAAGSNYGYTF	TRBV28	NA
CASTDPSISSYNEQFF	TRBV19	NA
CASSAGTSGRYEQFF	TRBV6-1	TRBD2
CASNEWGVGETQYF	TRBV7-9	NA
CTSSESPYEQYF	TRBV2	NA
CASSQIGGLGEKLFF	TRBV4-1	TRBD1
CASSELGSVPNTEAFF	TRBV25-1	NA
CASTSSGSSVEQYF	TRBV28	TRBD2
CASSQADRPSLGYTF	TRBV3-1	TRBD1
CASSDIRGTNEKLFF	TRBV7-9	NA
CASSPPGEETQYF	TRBV18	NA
CASSQRLGGGDTQYF	TRBV28	NA
CACRGSGANVLTF	TRBV30	NA
CASRRTLSDSYEQYF	TRBV13	NA
CASSETSGSYNEQFF	TRBV11-2	NA
CASSLDSVGNYGYTF	TRBV7-2	NA
CAISAGVGIYEQYF	TRBV10-3	NA
CASSSFLAGPGGELFF	TRBV6-1	TRBD2
CASSQGLAGTTDTQYF	TRBV3-1	TRBD2
CASSQDSQVGTQYF	TRBV3-1	NA
CATSDYGQGVGGYTF	TRBV24-1	TRBD1
CASRAGQKNTEAFF	TRBV27	TRBD1
CASSADSGRSTDTQYF	TRBV11-3	NA